In its sample, the clone carrying this T cell receptor (beta chain) was seen a few times. The data were obtained in a study of T cell repertoires in cytomegalovirus infection. Germline values: CDR1 MNHEY, CDR2 SVGEGT. The CDR3 loop spans 14 amino acids. Deletions cut 5 bases from V and 2 bases from J, with 13 bases between. A single record per CDR3 protein comes from TCRdb applying MiXCR to the reads. The sample contains approximately 500,000 distinct CDR3 sequences, 16% of which appear only once. What was sequenced was CD8+ T cells from PBMCs. This chain connects TRBV6-2 or TRBV6-3 to TRBJ2-7; TRBD2 is a possible D gene (6 bases). The TCR comes from a human donor in good health (CMV status not recorded). Some clones in this sample may be carry-over from other donors' samples. Here the CDR3 DNA reads TGTGCCAGCAGTGATGAGACTAGTACCTACGAGCAGTACTTC. Amino acid sequence: CASSDETSTYEQYF.